Sequencing of this TCR beta chain was carried out in a study of blood T cells in healthy people across ages. Study as a whole: About one barcoded TCR beta cDNA was captured per two T cells.

In this sample, this clonotype turned up many times. Trimming stripped 6 bases from V and 6 bases from J, with 6 bases between. CDR3 length: 11 amino acids. A second about 7 to 11 cycle PCR used barcoded and J-beta primers. Every cDNA molecule carried a tag from a template-switch adaptor bearing 12 random nucleotides. TCRdb itself ran the 5' RACE reads through MiXCR, one entry per CDR3 protein. The profile shows about 970,000 distinct CDR3 sequences, 45% to 60% of them singletons. Donors each provided roughly 10 milliliters of peripheral blood. Per-sample yields of isolated PBMCs were at least 6.5 million.

Sequences were obtained from blood. The V gene is TRBV12-3 or TRBV12-4, the J gene TRBJ2-1; no definite D call. This clonotype originated in a woman aged 55-75 years in good health. In nucleotides, the CDR3 is TGTGCCAGCAGCCCCGGCAATGAGCAGTTCTTC. Protein sequence: CASSPGNEQFF.